One sample yielded the 21 T cell receptor beta chains listed below, sequenced in a study of cytomegalovirus exposure and HLA in healthy donors. Clones were read by immunoSEQ multiplex PCR, and TCRdb kept only the in-frame ones, dropping some. The sample has about 110,000 clones, roughly nine tenths seen once. Sequenced: PBMCs. These TCRs come from a young woman in good health and CMV-seropositive.

This clone has only a few counts. This chain uses TRBV15 with TRBJ1-1; D not resolved. The V end lost 3 bases, the J end lost 6 bases, and 8 bases lay between the germline ends. CDR1 LNHNV and CDR2 YYDKDF come from the germline V gene (reference sequence). CDR3 length equals 12 residues. The CDR3 nucleotides read TGTGCCACCAGCAGGGAGGGCCCTGAAGCTTTCTTT. It specifies CATSREGPEAFF.

J is TRBJ2-3 and V is TRBV7-9; D might be TRBD1 (6 bases). Per the germline V gene, CDR1 is SEHNR and CDR2 is FQNEAQ (reference sequence). V was shortened by 2 bases and J by 2 bases, with 14 bases between the two germline ends. The CDR3 extends over 16 amino acids. CDR3 coding DNA: TGTGCCAGCAGCTTACTGGGTGGGGGCAACACAGATACGCAGTATTTT. Protein product: CASSLLGGGNTDTQYF. The full variable domain, in which reference TRBV7-9 and TRBJ2-3 provide the parts outside the CDR3, is DTGVSQNPRHKITKRGQNVTFRCDPISEHNRLYWYRQTLGQGPEFLTYFQNEAQLEKSRLLSDRFSAERPKGSFSTLEIQRTEQGDSAMYLCASSLLGGGNTDTQYFGPGTRLTVL.

This chain connects TRBV28 to TRBJ2-4, with 16 bases identical to TRBD2. Unmatched junction bases numbered 4, after V lost 6 bases and J lost 2 bases. The CDR3 covers 17 residues. Germline CDR1 reads MDHEN; CDR2 reads SYDVKM. The CDR3 DNA follows: TGTGCCAGCAGACCGGGACTAGCGGGGGGGTCCAAAAACATTCAGTACTTC. Protein product: CASRPGLAGGSKNIQYF.

The chain recombines TRBV29-1 with TRBJ2-3, with 9 bases matching TRBD1. Germline CDR1 SQVTM, CDR2 ANQGSEA. The V segment lost 4 bases and the J segment 6 bases; nucleotides outside the gene matches: 11. The CDR3 runs 15 residues. The CDR3 loop is CSVAEGQGSWDTQYF. The CDR3 nucleotides are TGCAGCGTTGCGGAGGGACAGGGCTCGTGGGATACGCAGTATTTT.

This clone was seen just once. The chain couples TRBV2 to TRBJ2-7; tentative D call: TRBD2 (6 bases). From germline, CDR1 is SNHLY and CDR2 FYNNEI. Trimming left V 3 bases short and J 6 bases short, with 15 bases between. This CDR3 region has 14 residues. This chain's CDR3 is CASSDVGLASEQYF. CDR3 nucleotide sequence: TGTGCCAGCAGTGATGTTGGGCTAGCGAGCGAGCAGTACTTC.

This clone is a singleton in its sample. The chain recombines TRBV28 with TRBJ1-3; D call uncertain. The CDR3 contains 16 residues. Trimming took off 0 bases at V and 0 bases at J, with 9 bases between the two ends. Germline-derived CDR1 and CDR2 are MDHEN and SYDVKM. The CDR3 loop reads CASSLWMRSSGNTIYF. DNA for the CDR3: TGTGCCAGCAGTTTATGGATGAGAAGCTCTGGAAACACCATATATTTT.

CDR3 sequence reads: CASSLFPLNYGYTF. In DNA, the CDR3 is TGTGCCAGCAGTTTATTCCCTCTTAACTATGGCTACACCTTC. The chain couples TRBV27 to TRBJ1-2; no firm D call. V lost 1 base, J lost 1 base, and 7 bases lay in between. Germline CDR1 and CDR2: MNHEY and SMNVEV (reference sequence). The CDR3 spans 14 residues.

As regards this clone: Relative to the germline gene, one junction end is altered; a read error may explain this. The J gene is TRBJ2-5, the V gene TRBV7-7; a weak D match, TRBD1 (6 bases). The CDR3 runs 13 residues. Germline CDR1 and CDR2: SSHAT and FNYEAQ (reference sequence). The DNA for the CDR3 is TGTGCTAGCAGCCGGGACATTCAAGAGACCCAGTACTTC. This codes for CASSRDIQETQYF.

CDR3 region: CASGPRFDTQYF. DNA for the CDR3: TGTGCCAGCGGCCCTAGATTCGATACGCAGTATTTT. V gene TRBV6-1 combines with J gene TRBJ2-3, with no clear D. V dropped 8 bases and J dropped 6 bases, with 12 bases sitting between them. Germline CDR1 reads MNHNS; CDR2 reads SASEGT. The CDR3 totals 12 residues.

V gene TRBV7-9 combines with J gene TRBJ1-4, with 8 bases fitting TRBD1. This CDR3 comprises 17 residues. Germline V gene data show CDR1 as SEHNR and CDR2 as FQNEAQ (reference sequence). V shed 4 bases and J 8 bases; nucleotides not matched to a gene: 15. This CDR3 reads CASSSDRGVTGREKLFF. CDR3 sequence (DNA): TGTGCCAGCAGCTCCGACAGGGGAGTTACCGGAAGGGAAAAACTGTTTTTT. The whole variable domain, remainder taken from reference TRBV7-9 and TRBJ1-4, is DTGVSQNPRHKITKRGQNVTFRCDPISEHNRLYWYRQTLGQGPEFLTYFQNEAQLEKSRLLSDRFSAERPKGSFSTLEIQRTEQGDSAMYLCASSSDRGVTGREKLFFGSGTQLSVL.

The chain joins TRBV7-6 to TRBJ2-1; tentative D call: TRBD2 (6 bases). V was clipped by 5 bases and J by 5 bases, with 16 bases between them. Looked up from germline, CDR1 is SGHVS and CDR2 is FNYEAQ. The CDR3 totals 15 residues. CDR3 DNA: TGTGCCAGCAGCCCCGGGAGCATGGGAAACAATGAGCAGTTCTTC. Residues: CASSPGSMGNNEQFF.

This rearrangement joins TRBV27 to TRBJ1-1; D possibly corresponds to TRBD1 (5 bases). This CDR3 contains 13 residues. CDR1 is MNHEY, CDR2 SMNVEV, per germline (reference sequence). Trimming cost V 2 bases and J 4 bases, with 8 bases left between them. This CDR3 is CASSLGGSTEAFF. CDR3 DNA: TGTGCCAGCAGTTTAGGGGGGAGCACTGAAGCTTTCTTT.

The chain links TRBV7-6 to TRBJ1-1; TRBD1 aligns across 7 bases. From germline, CDR1 is SGHVS and CDR2 FNYEAQ. There are 15 residues in the CDR3. Germline trimming cut 3 bases from V and 1 base from J; bases unmatched to any gene: 5. CDR3 nucleotide sequence: TGTGCCAGCAGCTTCAGACAGGGCGCGAACACTGAAGCTTTCTTT. It encodes CASSFRQGANTEAFF.

The rearrangement joins TRBV30 to TRBJ2-7, with 14 positions matching TRBD2. The germline gives CDR1 GTSNPN, CDR2 SVGIG (reference sequence). The length of the CDR3 is 14 residues. The junction had 3 bases not matched to a gene; V was cut back by 4 bases and J by 4 bases. The CDR3 DNA reads TGTGCCTGGACTCGGACTAGCGGGGGGTACGAGCAGTACTTC. Protein sequence: CAWTRTSGGYEQYF.

A single count supports this clone. The rearrangement joins TRBV4-2 to TRBJ2-1, with a weak D call TRBD2 (6 bases). The CDR3 consists of 16 residues. Trimming cost V 0 bases and J 10 bases, with 19 bases left between them. Germline V gives CDR1 LGHNA, CDR2 YNFKEQ. The CDR3, as DNA: TGTGCCAGCAGCCAAGATATCATTGTGGGCGGGGACGAGCAGTTCTTC. Its protein is CASSQDIIVGGDEQFF.

This chain uses TRBV19 with TRBJ2-3; maybe TRBD2 (6 bases). Trimming left V 3 bases short and J 1 base short, with 11 bases between. This CDR3 spans 15 amino acids. The germline V gene has CDR1 LNHDA and CDR2 SQIVND (reference sequence). CDR3 sequence: CASSIGGDRTDTQYF. CDR3 sequence (DNA): TGTGCCAGTAGTATCGGCGGGGACCGCACAGATACGCAGTATTTT.

The J gene is TRBJ1-1, the V gene TRBV29-1; D possibly corresponds to TRBD1 (6 bases). V lost 4 bases and J 7 bases, leaving 13 bases between the germline ends. Germline-derived CDR1 and CDR2 are SQVTM and ANQGSEA. The CDR3 covers 12 residues. The CDR3 DNA reads TGCAGCGTTGGAGGGGGATCCAATGAAGCTTTCTTT. Translated: CSVGGGSNEAFF. Using reference TRBV29-1 and TRBJ1-1 for the parts outside the CDR3, the full variable domain is SAVISQKPSRDICQRGTSLTIQCQVDSQVTMMFWYRQQPGQSLTLIATANQGSEATYESGFVIDKFPISRPNLTFSTLTVSNMSPEDSSIYLCSVGGGSNEAFFGQGTRLTVV.

CDR3 protein: CASRVRGGGSDQPQHF. As DNA, the CDR3 is TGTGCCAGCAGAGTTAGGGGCGGGGGGTCGGATCAGCCCCAGCATTTT. The chain recombines TRBV28 with TRBJ1-5; possible D gene TRBD1, 5 bases. V lost 6 bases, J lost 5 bases, and 20 bases lay in between. CDR3 length equals 16 residues. Germline CDR1 is MDHEN and CDR2 is SYDVKM.

The chain couples TRBV4-3 to TRBJ1-2; 10 nucleotides agree with TRBD1. The CDR3 has 16 amino acids. After removal of 0 bases from V and 2 bases from J, the junction contained 3 bases not matched to a gene. Germline loops: CDR1 LGHNA, CDR2 YSLEER. This chain's CDR3 is CASSQERTGGNYGYTF. The CDR3 nucleotides read TGCGCCAGCAGCCAAGAGAGGACAGGGGGGAACTATGGCTACACCTTC.

The V call is TRBV2, the J call TRBJ1-4; D unclear. Trimming removed 7 bases at V and 5 bases at J, with 14 bases between. CDR1 is SNHLY, CDR2 FYNNEI, per germline. The CDR3 loop spans 14 amino acids. CDR3 sequence: CASTSRVPNEKLFF. CDR3 nucleotides: TGTGCCAGCACCTCGCGGGTCCCAAATGAAAAACTGTTTTTT.

This sequence joins TRBV27 and TRBJ2-7; D possibly corresponds to TRBD2 (7 bases). V was shortened by 3 bases and J by 1 base, with 10 bases between the two germline ends. The germline gives CDR1 MNHEY, CDR2 SMNVEV (reference sequence). The CDR3 contains 14 residues. The CDR3 sequence is CASSFGGASYEQYF. The CDR3 coding sequence is TGTGCCAGCAGTTTTGGGGGGGCTTCCTACGAGCAGTACTTC.